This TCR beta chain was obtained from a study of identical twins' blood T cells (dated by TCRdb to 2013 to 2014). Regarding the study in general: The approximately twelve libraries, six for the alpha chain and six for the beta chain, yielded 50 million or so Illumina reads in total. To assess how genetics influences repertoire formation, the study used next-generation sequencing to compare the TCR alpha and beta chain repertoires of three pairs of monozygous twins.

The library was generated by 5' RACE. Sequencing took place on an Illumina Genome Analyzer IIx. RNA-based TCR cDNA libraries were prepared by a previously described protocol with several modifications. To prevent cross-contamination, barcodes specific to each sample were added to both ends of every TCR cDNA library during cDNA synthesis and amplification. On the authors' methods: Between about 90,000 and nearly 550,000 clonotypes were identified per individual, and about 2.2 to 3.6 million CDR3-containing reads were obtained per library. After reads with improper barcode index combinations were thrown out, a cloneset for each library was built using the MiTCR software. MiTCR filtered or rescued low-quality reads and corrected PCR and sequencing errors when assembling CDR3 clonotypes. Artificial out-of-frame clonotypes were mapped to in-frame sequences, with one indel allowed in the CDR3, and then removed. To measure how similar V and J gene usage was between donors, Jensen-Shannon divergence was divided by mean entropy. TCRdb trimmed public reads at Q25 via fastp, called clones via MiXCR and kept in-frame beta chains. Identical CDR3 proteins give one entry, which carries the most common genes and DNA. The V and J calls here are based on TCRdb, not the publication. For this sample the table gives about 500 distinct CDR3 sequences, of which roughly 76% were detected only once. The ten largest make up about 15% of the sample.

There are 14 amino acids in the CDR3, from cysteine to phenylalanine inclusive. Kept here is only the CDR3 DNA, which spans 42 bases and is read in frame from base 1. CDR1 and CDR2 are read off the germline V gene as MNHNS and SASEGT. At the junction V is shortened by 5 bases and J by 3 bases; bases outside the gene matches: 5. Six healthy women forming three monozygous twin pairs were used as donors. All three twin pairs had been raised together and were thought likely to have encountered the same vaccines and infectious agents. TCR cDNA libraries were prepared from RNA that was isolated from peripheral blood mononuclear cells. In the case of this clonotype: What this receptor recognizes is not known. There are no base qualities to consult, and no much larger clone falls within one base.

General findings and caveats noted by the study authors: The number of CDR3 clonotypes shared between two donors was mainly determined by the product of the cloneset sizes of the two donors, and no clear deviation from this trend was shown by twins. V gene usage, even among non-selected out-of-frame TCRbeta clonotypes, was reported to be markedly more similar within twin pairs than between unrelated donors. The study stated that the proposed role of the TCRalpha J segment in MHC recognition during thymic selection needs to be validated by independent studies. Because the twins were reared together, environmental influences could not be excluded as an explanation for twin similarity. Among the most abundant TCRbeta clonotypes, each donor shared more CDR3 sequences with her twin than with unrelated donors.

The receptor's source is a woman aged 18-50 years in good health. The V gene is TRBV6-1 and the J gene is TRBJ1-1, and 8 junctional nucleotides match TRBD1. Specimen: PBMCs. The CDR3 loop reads CASSRPGQDTEAFF. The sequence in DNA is TGTGCCAGCAGTCGCCCGGGACAGGACACTGAAGCTTTCTTT.